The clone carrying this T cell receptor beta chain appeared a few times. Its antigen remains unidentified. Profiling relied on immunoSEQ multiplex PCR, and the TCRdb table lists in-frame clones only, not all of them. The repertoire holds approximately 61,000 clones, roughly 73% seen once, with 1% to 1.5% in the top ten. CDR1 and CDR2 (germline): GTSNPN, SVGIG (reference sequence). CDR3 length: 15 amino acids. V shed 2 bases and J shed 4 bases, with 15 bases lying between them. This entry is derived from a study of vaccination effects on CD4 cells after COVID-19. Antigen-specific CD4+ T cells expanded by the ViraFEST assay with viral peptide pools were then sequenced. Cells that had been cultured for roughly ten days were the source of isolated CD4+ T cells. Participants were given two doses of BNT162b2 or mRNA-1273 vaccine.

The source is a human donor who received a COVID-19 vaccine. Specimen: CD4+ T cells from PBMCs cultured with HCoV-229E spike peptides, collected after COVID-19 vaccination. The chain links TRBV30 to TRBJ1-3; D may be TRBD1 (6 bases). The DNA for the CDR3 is TGTGCCTGGAGTAGGGAACAGGGTAACGGAAACACCATATATTTT. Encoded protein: CAWSREQGNGNTIYF.